This TCR beta chain was recorded in a study of control samples from healthy donors and cancer patients. Sequenced by immunoSEQ multiplex PCR; TCRdb stores in-frame clones only, minus some. The sample has around 13,000 clones; approximately 95% are singletons. Sequences were obtained from PBMCs. The origin of this receptor is an older man with head and neck cancer.

Here the CDR3 reads CASIDRGAWRTEAFF. The CDR3 DNA reads as TGTGCCAGCATCGACAGGGGCGCATGGAGGACTGAAGCTTTCTTT. The chain uses TRBV6-5 and TRBJ1-1; 8 bases agree with TRBD1. CDR3 length equals 15 residues. With V trimmed by 7 bases and J by 5 bases, 12 bases remained unmatched. Per the germline V gene, CDR1 is MNHEY and CDR2 is SVGAGI.